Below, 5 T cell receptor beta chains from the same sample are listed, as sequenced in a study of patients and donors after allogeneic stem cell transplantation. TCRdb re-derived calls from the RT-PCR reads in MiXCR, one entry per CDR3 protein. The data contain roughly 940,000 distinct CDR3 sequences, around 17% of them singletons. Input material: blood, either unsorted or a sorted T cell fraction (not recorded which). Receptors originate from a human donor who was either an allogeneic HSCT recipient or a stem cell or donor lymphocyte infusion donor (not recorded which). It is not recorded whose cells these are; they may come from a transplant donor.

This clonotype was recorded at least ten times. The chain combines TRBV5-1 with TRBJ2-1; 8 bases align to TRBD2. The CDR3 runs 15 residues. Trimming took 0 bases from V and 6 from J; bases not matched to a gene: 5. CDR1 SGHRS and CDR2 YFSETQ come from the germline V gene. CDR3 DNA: TGCGCCAGCAGCTTGGGACGGGGGGGCGGCAATGAGCAGTTCTTC. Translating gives CASSLGRGGGNEQFF.

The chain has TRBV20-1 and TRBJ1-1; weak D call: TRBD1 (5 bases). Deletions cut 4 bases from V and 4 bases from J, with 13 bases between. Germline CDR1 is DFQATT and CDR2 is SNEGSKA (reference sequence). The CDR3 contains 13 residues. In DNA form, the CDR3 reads TGCAGTGCTACCTTGGGGGGGTTCACTGAAGCTTTCTTT. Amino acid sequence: CSATLGGFTEAFF.

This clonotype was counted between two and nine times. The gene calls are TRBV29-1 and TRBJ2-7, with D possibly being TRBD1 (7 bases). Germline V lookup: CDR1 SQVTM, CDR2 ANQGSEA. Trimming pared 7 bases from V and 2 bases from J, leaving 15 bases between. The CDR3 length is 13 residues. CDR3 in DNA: TGCAGCGCCGCGGGGACAGTCGCCTACGAGCAGTACTTC. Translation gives CSAAGTVAYEQYF.

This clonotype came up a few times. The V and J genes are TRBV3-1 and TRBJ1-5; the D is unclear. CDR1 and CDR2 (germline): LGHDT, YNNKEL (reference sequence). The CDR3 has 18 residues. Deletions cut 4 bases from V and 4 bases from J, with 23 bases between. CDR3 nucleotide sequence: TGTGCCAGCAGCCTTACGTCGGGAGTGCCAGGAGGTAATCAGCCCCAGCATTTT. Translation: CASSLTSGVPGGNQPQHF.

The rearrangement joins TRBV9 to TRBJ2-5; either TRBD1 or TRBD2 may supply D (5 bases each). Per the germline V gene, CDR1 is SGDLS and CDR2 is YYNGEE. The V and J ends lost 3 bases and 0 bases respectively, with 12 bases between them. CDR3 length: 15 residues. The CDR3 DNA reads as TGTGCCAGCAGCGCGAGGGACGCGTACCAAGAGACCCAGTACTTC. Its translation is CASSARDAYQETQYF.